The 31 T cell receptor beta chains below were found in one sample sequenced in a study of identical twins (dated by TCRdb to about 2016). Library prep was done by 5' RACE. Sequencing used an Illumina HiSeq 2000. TCRdb ran its own pipeline on the public reads, namely fastp trimming at Q25 and MiXCR clone calling, and kept in-frame beta chains. Duplicate CDR3 protein sequences are folded into a single record with the most common DNA and genes. The sample yields about 520,000 distinct CDR3 sequences; less than 25% were counted once. Together, the top ten hold around 1% of the sample. These data also formed part of another study, on T cells expressing NK-cell markers.

The sample comprised CD4+ T cells sorted from blood. The receptor source for this set is a woman younger than 35 in good health.

The rearrangement uses TRBV6-2 or TRBV6-3 and TRBJ2-1; D is unclear. Trimming removed 0 bases at V and 4 bases at J, with 16 bases between. The CDR3 contains 17 residues. Looked up from germline, CDR1 is MNHEY and CDR2 is SVGEGT. The CDR3 DNA reads as TGTGCCAGCAGTTACTCGAGTTCAGCTTTATCGTACAATGAGCAGTTCTTC. It specifies CASSYSSSALSYNEQFF.

The CDR3 DNA reads as TGTGCCAGCAGTTCCCCGCGAGGTAGTGGAGAGACCCAGTACTTC. It codes for CASSSPRGSGETQYF. This rearrangement joins TRBV7-2 to TRBJ2-5; D unclear. The CDR3 has 15 amino acids. V was pared by 6 bases and J by 4 bases, with 18 bases between. Germline values: CDR1 SGHTA, CDR2 FQGNSA.

V is TRBV6-6 and J is TRBJ2-1; D unclear. This CDR3 has 13 residues. Trimming stripped 7 bases from V and 4 bases from J, with 11 bases between. Germline V CDR1 and CDR2: MNHNY, SVGAGI (reference sequence). The DNA of the CDR3 is TGTGCCAGCACCCTCGAGCTTTACAATGAGCAGTTCTTC. Translating it yields CASTLELYNEQFF.

This clonotype was detected ten times or more. The V and J genes are TRBV10-3 and TRBJ2-2; 8 positions match TRBD2. The V gene end was trimmed by 7 bases and the J gene end by 1 base; junction bases not matched to a gene: 2. Looked up from germline, CDR1 is ENHRY and CDR2 is SYGVKD. The length of the CDR3 is 14 residues. In DNA, the CDR3 is TGTGCCATCAAGACTAGCGAGAACACCGGGGAGCTGTTTTTT. The encoded protein is CAIKTSENTGELFF.

This clonotype was observed a few times. This chain joins TRBV20-1 and TRBJ1-6, with a weak D call TRBD1 (5 bases). There are 14 residues in the CDR3. V lost 1 base, J lost 8 bases, and 12 bases lay in between. CDR1 is DFQATT, CDR2 SNEGSKA, per germline (reference sequence). CDR3 DNA: TGCAGTGCTAGAGCAGGGCGTAGCGATTCACCCCTCCACTTT. This sequence encodes CSARAGRSDSPLHF.

The chain carries TRBV20-1 and TRBJ2-7; D is uncertain. V lost 4 bases and J lost 3, with 10 bases in between. The CDR3 spans 12 residues. CDR1 DFQATT and CDR2 SNEGSKA come from the germline V gene (reference sequence). CDR3 sequence: CSAIRRNYEQYF. As DNA, the CDR3 is TGCAGTGCTATACGTAGAAACTACGAGCAGTACTTC.

This clonotype has just a few counts. The chain employs TRBV15 and TRBJ2-3, with 7 bases fitting TRBD2. The J segment lost 0 bases and the V segment lost 2 bases, leaving 5 bases of the junction unmatched. CDR1 is LNHNV, CDR2 YYDKDF, per germline (reference sequence). This CDR3 has 16 amino acids. The CDR3 here is CATSRRAGKSTDTQYF. The CDR3 DNA reads as TGTGCCACCAGCAGAAGAGCGGGGAAAAGCACAGATACGCAGTATTTT.

This chain links TRBV20-1 with TRBJ1-1, with TRBD1 as a possible D gene (5 bases). V dropped 3 bases and J dropped 8 bases, with 13 bases sitting between them. The CDR3 covers 12 residues. Per the germline V gene, CDR1 is DFQATT and CDR2 is SNEGSKA (reference sequence). The CDR3 region has the DNA TGCAGTGCTAGGCCCATTGGGGCCGAAGCTTTCTTT. This codes for CSARPIGAEAFF.

The rearrangement joins TRBV5-6 to TRBJ2-7, with 9 positions matching TRBD2. J lost 6 bases, V lost 4 bases, and 8 bases had no gene match. This CDR3 spans 14 amino acids. Germline loops: CDR1 SGHDT, CDR2 YYEEEE. The CDR3 nucleotides are TGTGCCAGCAGCCAAGGTGGCGGGAGGGTCGAGCAGTACTTC. Protein sequence: CASSQGGGRVEQYF.

The chain joins TRBV5-1 to TRBJ2-5; maybe TRBD1 (6 bases). This CDR3 contains 13 residues. Germline loops: CDR1 SGHRS, CDR2 YFSETQ. Trimming removed 6 bases from V and 4 bases from J, with 13 bases in between. The CDR3 DNA follows: TGCGCCAGCAACACAGGGCAGGGAGAGACCCAGTACTTC. Translating it yields CASNTGQGETQYF.

This clonotype was found a few times. The chain has TRBV20-1 and TRBJ2-1; D is unclear. The V end lost 2 bases, the J end lost 0 bases, and 20 bases lay between the germline ends. Germline CDR1 and CDR2: DFQATT and SNEGSKA (reference sequence). This CDR3 is 18 amino acids long. The CDR3 nucleotides are TGCAGTGCTAGAAAAGGGCTCCGGCACAGTTTCTCCTACAATGAGCAGTTCTTC. Encoded protein: CSARKGLRHSFSYNEQFF.

This clonotype was seen many times. The V gene is TRBV15, the J gene TRBJ2-1, with 10 bases fitting TRBD2. Trimming cost V 0 bases and J 10 bases; bases outside gene matches: 9. Germline CDR1 reads LNHNV; CDR2 reads YYDKDF (reference sequence). The CDR3 totals 16 residues. The CDR3 here is CATSRDQLAGTREQFF. The DNA for the CDR3 is TGTGCCACCAGCAGAGATCAACTAGCGGGAACGAGAGAGCAGTTCTTC.

This clonotype is a singleton in its sample. The CDR3 is CASSLGAGGAGSNQPQHF. The CDR3 DNA sequence: TGTGCCAGCAGTTTAGGAGCAGGGGGCGCGGGTAGCAATCAGCCCCAGCATTTT. This chain uses TRBV27 with TRBJ1-5, with TRBD1 identical over 8 bases. Germline V lookup: CDR1 MNHEY, CDR2 SMNVEV (reference sequence). After removal of 2 bases from V and 0 bases from J, the junction contained 9 bases not matched to a gene. The CDR3 runs 18 residues.

The chain links TRBV12-3 or TRBV12-4 to TRBJ1-4; D gene unclear. Trimming removed 6 bases from V and 7 bases from J, with 15 bases in between. This CDR3 region has 14 residues. Written as DNA, the CDR3 is TGTGCCAGCAGCCCGGGCGGCTCTAGTGAAAAACTGTTTTTT. Its protein is CASSPGGSSEKLFF.

This sequence joins TRBV27 and TRBJ2-5; 10 bases align to TRBD2. V trimming: 5 bases; J trimming: 7 bases; junction bases outside the gene matches: 10. Germline V gene data show CDR1 as MNHEY and CDR2 as SMNVEV (reference sequence). The CDR3 runs 15 residues. CDR3 in DNA: TGTGCCAGCAGTGTTACCGCTAGCGGGGGATGGACCCAGTACTTC. Translation: CASSVTASGGWTQYF.

The sample holds a few counts of this clonotype. The rearrangement links TRBV6-1 to TRBJ1-2; D uncertain. The CDR3 covers 16 residues. Germline V gene sequence: CDR1 MNHNS, CDR2 SASEGT. V dropped 6 bases and J dropped 0 bases, with 17 bases sitting between them. CDR3 protein: CASSRSYMQTNYGYTF. In DNA, the CDR3 is TGTGCCAGCAGCCGCTCATACATGCAAACTAACTATGGCTACACCTTC.

The V call is TRBV4-1, the J call TRBJ1-1; a possible D gene is TRBD1 (6 bases). The CDR3 covers 11 residues. Looked up from germline, CDR1 is MGHRA and CDR2 is YSYEKL. The CDR3 reads CAARGHTEAFF. CDR3 nucleotides: TGCGCTGCCAGGGGCCACACTGAAGCTTTCTTT.

A few counts support this clonotype. The chain links TRBV6-5 to TRBJ1-3; a weak D match, TRBD1 (5 bases). Germline V gives CDR1 MNHEY, CDR2 SVGAGI. The V and J ends lost 0 bases and 2 bases respectively, with 8 bases between them. The CDR3 sequence is 15 residues long. CDR3 region: CASSYSGGPGNTIYF. CDR3 in DNA: TGTGCCAGCAGTTACTCTGGGGGTCCTGGAAACACCATATATTTT.

On this clonotype: Its ends do not fully match the called genes, so a read error is possible. The chain recombines TRBV7-7 with TRBJ2-5; the D is unclear. The CDR3 length is 14 residues. CDR1 and CDR2 from the germline V gene are SSHAT and FNYEAQ (reference sequence). As DNA, the CDR3 is TGTGCTAGCAGCTTTAATCCGACCCAAGAGACCCAGTACTTC. It specifies CASSFNPTQETQYF.

The J gene is TRBJ2-1, the V gene TRBV21-1; TRBD1, the table's D call, lacks a check against the DNA. TRBV21-1 is a pseudogene. The CDR3 length is 20 residues. CDR3 loop: CASSKETGTFLSSSYNEQFF. Here the CDR3 DNA reads TGTGCCAGCAGCAAAGAGACCGGGACCTTCCTCTCCAGCTCCTACAATGAGCAGTTCTTC.

This clonotype was observed many times. The gene calls are TRBV12-3 or TRBV12-4 and TRBJ1-2; a weak D match, TRBD1 (5 bases). The CDR3 consists of 12 residues. Trimming cost V 7 bases and J 4 bases, with 10 bases left between them. CDR3 sequence (DNA): TGTGCCAGCAACGGAAGGGGCTATGGCTACACCTTC. This gives the protein CASNGRGYGYTF.

This clonotype has a handful of counts. Mismatch with germline at one junction end may stem from a read error. The genes are TRBV5-6 and TRBJ2-4; D might be TRBD1 (5 bases). Germline-derived CDR1 and CDR2 are SGHDT and YYEEEE. CDR3 length: 12 residues. The CDR3 DNA is TGTGCCAGCAGCATCCTTGGGGCCCGACCGAGCTTC. Translated: CASSILGARPSF. The full variable domain, with the rest looked up from reference TRBV5-6 and TRBJ2-4, is DAGVTQSPTHLIKTRGQQVTLRCSPKSGHDTVSWYQQALGQGPQFIFQYYEEEERQRGNFPDRFSGHQFPNYSSELNVNALLLGDSALYLCASSILGARPSFGAGTRLSVL.

V gene TRBV12-3 or TRBV12-4 combines with J gene TRBJ1-2; no clear D gene. V was pared by 6 bases and J by 4 bases, with 9 bases between. The CDR3 is 12 amino acids. CDR3 bases: TGTGCCAGCAGCCCGTCCCCCTATGGCTACACCTTC. Residues: CASSPSPYGYTF.

This chain connects TRBV6-2 or TRBV6-3 to TRBJ2-1; 9 nucleotides match TRBD2. This CDR3 is 11 amino acids long. J gave up 14 bases and V 3 bases, and 2 bases lay outside the gene matches. The germline CDR1 and CDR2 sequences are MNHEY and SVGEGT. In DNA form, the CDR3 reads TGTGCCAGCAGTTATGGGACTAGCAAGTTCTTC. Its translation is CASSYGTSKFF.

J is TRBJ2-7 and V is TRBV5-1, with TRBD2 matching 11 bases. This CDR3 spans 15 amino acids. V lost 4 bases and J lost 5; bases outside the gene matches: 8. CDR1 and CDR2 (germline): SGHRS, YFSETQ. CDR3 sequence reads: CASSPGGTSGHEQYF. The CDR3, as DNA: TGCGCCAGCAGCCCCGGGGGGACTAGCGGCCACGAGCAGTACTTC.

This clonotype has more than one count but fewer than ten. The CDR3 loop reads CASRVAGGPNTQYF. The CDR3 nucleotides read TGTGCCAGCAGGGTAGCGGGGGGGCCGAATACGCAGTATTTT. J is TRBJ2-3 and V is TRBV5-8; TRBD2 aligns across 11 bases. There are 14 residues in the CDR3. Germline-derived CDR1 and CDR2 are SGHTS and YDEGEE. Unmatched junction bases numbered 6, after V lost 5 bases and J lost 7 bases.

The chain employs TRBV29-1 and TRBJ1-1; unclear D gene. Per germline, CDR1 SQVTM and CDR2 ANQGSEA. There are 13 residues in the CDR3. Trimming pared 2 bases from V and 1 base from J, leaving 8 bases between. This CDR3 reads CSVERLRNTEAFF. The CDR3 region has the DNA TGCAGCGTTGAAAGGCTGCGGAACACTGAAGCTTTCTTT.

Points on this clonotype: Germline and junction disagree at one end, which may indicate a read error. This rearrangement joins TRBV6-5 to TRBJ2-5; 7 nucleotides line up with TRBD1. CDR3 length: 15 amino acids. The germline V gene has CDR1 MNHEY and CDR2 SVGAGI. DNA for the CDR3: TGTGCCAGCAATTACTACCTGACAGGGCAAGAGACCCAGTACTTC. Its translation: CASNYYLTGQETQYF.

CDR3 nucleotide sequence: TGTGCCATCAGTGCATTCGATGGGCGTCATGGCTACACCTTC. It is translated as CAISAFDGRHGYTF. This chain connects TRBV10-3 to TRBJ1-2, with D unresolved. V gave up 4 bases and J gave up 6 bases, with 15 bases separating them. The CDR3 has 14 residues. Germline CDR1 and CDR2: ENHRY and SYGVKD.

This clonotype turned up a few times. The chain has TRBV7-2 and TRBJ2-4; D call uncertain. Trimming removed 5 bases from V and 0 bases from J, with 14 bases in between. This CDR3 is built from 16 residues. CDR1 and CDR2 (germline): SGHTA, FQGNSA. In nucleotides, the CDR3 is TGTGCCAGCAGCCCGGACCCCGCTCTAGCCAAAAACATTCAGTACTTC. Protein product: CASSPDPALAKNIQYF.

This clonotype was counted many times. This chain links TRBV7-2 with TRBJ2-7; D is unresolved. The germline V gene has CDR1 SGHTA and CDR2 FQGNSA. CDR3 length: 14 amino acids. Trimming removed 1 base at V and 3 bases at J, with 10 bases between. This CDR3 is CASSLGSRDYEQYF. As DNA, the CDR3 is TGTGCCAGCAGCTTAGGTTCTAGAGACTACGAGCAGTACTTC.